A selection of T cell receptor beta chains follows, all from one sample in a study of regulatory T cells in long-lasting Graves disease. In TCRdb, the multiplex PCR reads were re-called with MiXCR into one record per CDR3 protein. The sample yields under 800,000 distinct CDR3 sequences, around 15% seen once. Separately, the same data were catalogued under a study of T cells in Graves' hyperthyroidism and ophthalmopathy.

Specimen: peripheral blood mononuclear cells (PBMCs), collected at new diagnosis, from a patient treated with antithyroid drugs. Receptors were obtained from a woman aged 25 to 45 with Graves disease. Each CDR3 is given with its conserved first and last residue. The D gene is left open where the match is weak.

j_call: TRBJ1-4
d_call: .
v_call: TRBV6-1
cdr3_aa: CASSMTWGSGEKLFF

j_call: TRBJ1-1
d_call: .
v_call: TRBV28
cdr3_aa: CASSQEGGKNTEAFF

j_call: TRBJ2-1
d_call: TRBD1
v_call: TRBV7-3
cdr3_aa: CASSLIRRDRGNEQFF

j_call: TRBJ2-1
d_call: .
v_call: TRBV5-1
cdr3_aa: CASSLISQASYNEQFF

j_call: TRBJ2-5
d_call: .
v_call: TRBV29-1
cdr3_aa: CSVEGDFQETQYF

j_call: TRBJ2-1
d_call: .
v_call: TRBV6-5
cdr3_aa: CASSYRPAPYNEQFF

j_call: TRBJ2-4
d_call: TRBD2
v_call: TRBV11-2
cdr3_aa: CASSLVYSGSKNIQYF

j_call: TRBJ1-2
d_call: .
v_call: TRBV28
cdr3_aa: CAGHPEGINYGYTF

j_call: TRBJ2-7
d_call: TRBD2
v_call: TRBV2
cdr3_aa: CARGTSGKYEQYF

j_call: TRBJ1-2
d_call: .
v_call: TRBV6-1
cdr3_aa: CASSRRGENYGYTF

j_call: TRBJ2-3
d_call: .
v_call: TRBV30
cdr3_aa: CAWTGETDTQYF

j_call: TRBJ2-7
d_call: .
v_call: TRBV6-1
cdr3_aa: CASTTARGSYEQYF

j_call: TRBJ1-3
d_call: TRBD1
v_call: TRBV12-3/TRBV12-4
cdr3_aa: CASRGRRQGFGNTIYF

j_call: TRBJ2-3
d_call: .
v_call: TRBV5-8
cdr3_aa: CASSLSMGTQYF

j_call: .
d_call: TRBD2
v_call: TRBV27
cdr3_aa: CASSPMGIAGGSQEQYF

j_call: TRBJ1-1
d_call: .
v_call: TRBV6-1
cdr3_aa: CASSEAEVGKLFEDTEAFF

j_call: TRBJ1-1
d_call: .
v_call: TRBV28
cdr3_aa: CASKRVQDTEAFF